This T cell receptor beta chain appears in the sequencing data of a study of T cell responses to AZD1222 COVID-19 vaccine. Study-wide results and limits: Donor demographics were predominantly white British with a female majority; clonal diversity may be underestimated. Baseline testing showed seropositivity in only six or seven AZD1222 recipients. Increases in Spike-specific TCR breadth and depth were seen after two AZD1222 doses. Spike-wide vaccine-associated CD4 TCRs dominated at 160-218 and 743-854.

Here immunoSEQ multiplex PCR was the method, and the copy in TCRdb shows in-frame clones only, minus some. The sample comprises roughly 150,000 clones, just over 90% of which are singletons, and around 0.98% rests with the top ten. The CDR3 runs to 14 residues. V dropped 3 bases and J dropped 2 bases, with 10 bases sitting between them. The germline V gene encodes CDR1 SGHTA and CDR2 FQGNSA. Notes on this clone: Antigen: not known. Other DNA sequences in this sample translate to the same CDR3.

This chain links TRBV7-2 with TRBJ2-5; D ambiguous. Source: peripheral blood, taken 28 days after the second AZD1222 dose. The receptor was derived from an adult who received the AZD1222 COVID-19 vaccine. The CDR3 here is CASSFGGPQETQYF. In DNA form, the CDR3 reads TGTGCCAGCAGCTTTGGCGGCCCTCAAGAGACCCAGTACTTC.